The T cell receptor beta chain under discussion was sequenced for a study of blood T cells in healthy people across ages. Points from the study as a whole: Per million T cells, TCR beta diversity dropped roughly linearly as age increased.

A J-beta primer mix and a sample-barcoded 5' primer were used in a second PCR of about 6 to 12 cycles. Researchers report that each sample yielded at least 3 million CDR3-containing paired-end reads. TCRdb reanalysed the 5' RACE reads using MiXCR and keeps one entry per CDR3 protein. Among 1,800,000 or so distinct CDR3 sequences, around 42% were seen once, and the ten largest hold around 23%. Regarding this clonotype: Its antigen is currently unknown.

Per the germline V gene, CDR1 is DFQATT and CDR2 is SNEGSKA (reference sequence). The CDR3 consists of 13 residues. The sample comprised blood. The gene calls are TRBV20-1 and TRBJ2-3; 13 nucleotides agree with TRBD2. This clonotype was obtained from a human donor in good health. Here the CDR3 reads CSGLAGATDTQYF. The CDR3 DNA reads TGCAGCGGACTAGCGGGGGCTACAGATACGCAGTATTTT.